These 2 T cell receptor beta chains share one sample of origin, sequenced in a study of blood T cell repertoires in COVID-19 (dated by TCRdb to 2018 to 2020). The library relied on the immunoSEQ multiplex PCR assay. TCRdb took this table from immuneACCESS and kept in-frame rearrangements with V and J called. Such tables lack part of the clones; where checked against another copy, unresolved V genes explain under half of the gap, and the rest is unexplained. The sample profile shows tens of thousands of clones; around 85% of them were found once. Together, the top ten hold 7% to 10% of the sample. Input material: peripheral blood. The receptors stem from a woman in her 70s with active COVID-19.

The chain is built from TRBV18 and TRBJ2-7; 7 bases are a match to TRBD2. Germline assignment: CDR1 KGHSH and CDR2 LQKENI. The CDR3 loop spans 14 amino acids. The trim removed 2 bases at V and 4 bases at J, leaving 5 bases unmatched. DNA of the CDR3: TGTGCCAGCTCACCAGGGGGAGGGCCTTACGAGCAGTACTTC. It yields the protein CASSPGGGPYEQYF.

The rearrangement links TRBV7-3 to TRBJ2-1; 12 bases fit TRBD2. Trimming at V came to 4 bases and at J to 2 bases, leaving 3 bases not matched to a gene. There are 16 residues in the CDR3. CDR1 is SGHTA, CDR2 FQGTGA, per germline. The chain's CDR3 is CASSSRTSGTYNEQFF. The CDR3, as DNA: TGTGCCAGCAGCTCTCGGACTAGCGGGACCTACAATGAGCAGTTCTTC. Combining the CDR3 with reference TRBV7-3 and TRBJ2-1 gives the whole variable domain GAGVSQTPSNKVTEKGKYVELRCDPISGHTALYWYRQSLGQGPEFLIYFQGTGAADDSGLPNDRFFAVRPEGSVSTLKIQRTERGDSAVYLCASSSRTSGTYNEQFFGPGTRLTVL.